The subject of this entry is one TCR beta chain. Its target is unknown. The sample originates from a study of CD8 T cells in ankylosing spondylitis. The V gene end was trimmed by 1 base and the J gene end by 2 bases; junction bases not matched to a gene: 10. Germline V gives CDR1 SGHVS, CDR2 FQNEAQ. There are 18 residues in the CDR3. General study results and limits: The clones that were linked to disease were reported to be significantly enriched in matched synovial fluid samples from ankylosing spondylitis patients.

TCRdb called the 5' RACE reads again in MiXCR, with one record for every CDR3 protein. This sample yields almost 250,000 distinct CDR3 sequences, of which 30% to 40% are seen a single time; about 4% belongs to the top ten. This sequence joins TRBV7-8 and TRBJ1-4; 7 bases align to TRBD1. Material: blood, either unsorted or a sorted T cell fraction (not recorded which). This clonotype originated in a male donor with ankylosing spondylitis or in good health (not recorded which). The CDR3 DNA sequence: TGTGCCAGCAGCTTAGTCCTTCCCTTGGGACAGACTAATGAAAAACTGTTTTTT. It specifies CASSLVLPLGQTNEKLFF.